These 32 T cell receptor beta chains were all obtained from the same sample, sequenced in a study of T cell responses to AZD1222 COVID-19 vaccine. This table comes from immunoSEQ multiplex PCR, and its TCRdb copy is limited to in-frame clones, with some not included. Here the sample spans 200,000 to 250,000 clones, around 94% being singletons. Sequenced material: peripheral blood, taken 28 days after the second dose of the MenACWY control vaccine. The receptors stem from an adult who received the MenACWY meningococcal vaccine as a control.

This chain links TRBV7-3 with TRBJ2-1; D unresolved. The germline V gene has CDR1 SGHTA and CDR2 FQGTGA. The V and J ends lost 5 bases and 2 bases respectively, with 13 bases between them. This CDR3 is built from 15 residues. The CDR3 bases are TGTGCCAGCAGCGTCGCTAGATCCCCCTACAATGAGCAGTTCTTC. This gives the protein CASSVARSPYNEQFF.

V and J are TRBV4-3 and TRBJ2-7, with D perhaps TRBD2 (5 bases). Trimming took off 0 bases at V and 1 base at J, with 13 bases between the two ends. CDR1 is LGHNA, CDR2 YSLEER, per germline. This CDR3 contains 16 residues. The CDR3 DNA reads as TGCGCCAGCAGCCAAGATGAAGCGGTCCCGTCCTACGAGCAGTACTTC. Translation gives CASSQDEAVPSYEQYF.

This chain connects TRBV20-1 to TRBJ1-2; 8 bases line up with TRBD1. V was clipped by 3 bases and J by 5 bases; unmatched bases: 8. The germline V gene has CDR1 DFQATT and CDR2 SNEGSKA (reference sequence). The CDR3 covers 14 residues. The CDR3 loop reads CSASRLDRDYGYTF. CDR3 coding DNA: TGCAGTGCTAGTAGGTTGGACAGGGATTATGGCTACACCTTC.

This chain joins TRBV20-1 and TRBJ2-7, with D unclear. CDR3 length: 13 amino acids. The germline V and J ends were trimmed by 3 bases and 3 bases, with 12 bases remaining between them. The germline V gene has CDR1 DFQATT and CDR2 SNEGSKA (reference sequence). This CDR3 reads CSASSLVRYEQYF. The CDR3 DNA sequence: TGCAGTGCTAGTAGTTTAGTGCGCTACGAGCAGTACTTC.

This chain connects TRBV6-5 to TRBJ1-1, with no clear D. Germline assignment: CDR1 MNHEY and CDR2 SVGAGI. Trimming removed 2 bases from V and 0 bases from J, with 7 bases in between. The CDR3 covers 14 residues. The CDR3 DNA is TGTGCCAGCAGTTACAGGACGGTGAACACTGAAGCTTTCTTT. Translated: CASSYRTVNTEAFF.

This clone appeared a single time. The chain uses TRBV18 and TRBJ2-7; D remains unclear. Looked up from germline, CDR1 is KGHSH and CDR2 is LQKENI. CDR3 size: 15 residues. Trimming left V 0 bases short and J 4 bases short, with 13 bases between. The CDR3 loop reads CASSPPSNAEYEQYF. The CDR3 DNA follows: TGTGCCAGCTCACCACCGTCCAACGCGGAGTACGAGCAGTACTTC.

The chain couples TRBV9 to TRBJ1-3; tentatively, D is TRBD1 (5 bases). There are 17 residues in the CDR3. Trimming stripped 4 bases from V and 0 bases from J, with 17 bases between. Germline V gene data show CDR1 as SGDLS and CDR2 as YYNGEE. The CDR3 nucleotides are TGTGCCAGCAGCCTAACCGGGACTCCGAGCTCTGGAAACACCATATATTTT. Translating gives CASSLTGTPSSGNTIYF.

The chain's CDR3 is CATAWGENTEAFF. For the CDR3, the DNA is TGTGCCACCGCTTGGGGGGAAAATACTGAAGCTTTCTTT. The genes are TRBV6-5 and TRBJ1-1; D may be TRBD1 (5 bases). CDR1 MNHEY and CDR2 SVGAGI come from the germline V gene. There are 13 residues in the CDR3. V dropped 10 bases and J dropped 5 bases, with 17 bases sitting between them.

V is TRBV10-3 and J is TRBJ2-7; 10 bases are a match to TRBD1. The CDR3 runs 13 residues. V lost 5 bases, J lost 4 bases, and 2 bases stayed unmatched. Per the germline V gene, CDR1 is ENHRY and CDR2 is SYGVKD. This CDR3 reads CAISRTGGYEQYF. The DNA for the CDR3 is TGTGCCATCAGTCGGACAGGGGGTTACGAGCAGTACTTC.

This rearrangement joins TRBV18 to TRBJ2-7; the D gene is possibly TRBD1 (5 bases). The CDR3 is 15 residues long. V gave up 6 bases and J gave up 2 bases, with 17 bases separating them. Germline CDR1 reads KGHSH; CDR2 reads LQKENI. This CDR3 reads CASSNTVGATYEQYF. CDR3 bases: TGTGCCAGCTCTAATACTGTAGGGGCGACCTACGAGCAGTACTTC.

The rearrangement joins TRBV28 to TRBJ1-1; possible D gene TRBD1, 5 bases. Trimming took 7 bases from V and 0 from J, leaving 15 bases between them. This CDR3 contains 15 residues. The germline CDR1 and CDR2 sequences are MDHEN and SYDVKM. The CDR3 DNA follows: TGTGCCAGCACCCGGATTCAGGGCATGAACACTGAAGCTTTCTTT. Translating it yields CASTRIQGMNTEAFF.

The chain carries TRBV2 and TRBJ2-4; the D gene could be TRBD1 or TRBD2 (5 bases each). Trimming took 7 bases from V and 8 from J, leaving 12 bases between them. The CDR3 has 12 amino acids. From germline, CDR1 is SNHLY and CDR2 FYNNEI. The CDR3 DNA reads TGTGCCAGCACTCCCGGGACGGACATTCAGTACTTC. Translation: CASTPGTDIQYF.

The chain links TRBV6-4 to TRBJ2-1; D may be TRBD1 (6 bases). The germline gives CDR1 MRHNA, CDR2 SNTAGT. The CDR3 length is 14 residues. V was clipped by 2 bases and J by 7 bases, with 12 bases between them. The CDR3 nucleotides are TGTGCCAGCAGTGACCCGATCCAGGGGAATGAGCAGTTCTTC. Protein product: CASSDPIQGNEQFF.

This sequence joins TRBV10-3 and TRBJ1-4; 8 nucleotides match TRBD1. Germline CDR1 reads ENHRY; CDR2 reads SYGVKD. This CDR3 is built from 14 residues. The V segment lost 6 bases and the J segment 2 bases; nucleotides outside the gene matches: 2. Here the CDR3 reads CAISPGGTNEKLFF. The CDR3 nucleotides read TGTGCCATCAGCCCAGGGGGCACTAATGAAAAACTGTTTTTT.

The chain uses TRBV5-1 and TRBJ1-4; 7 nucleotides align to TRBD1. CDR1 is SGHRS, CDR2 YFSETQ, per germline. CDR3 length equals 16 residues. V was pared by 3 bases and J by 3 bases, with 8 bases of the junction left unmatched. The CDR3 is CASSSTGVRANEKLFF. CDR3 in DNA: TGCGCCAGCAGCTCAACAGGGGTGCGGGCTAATGAAAAACTGTTTTTT.

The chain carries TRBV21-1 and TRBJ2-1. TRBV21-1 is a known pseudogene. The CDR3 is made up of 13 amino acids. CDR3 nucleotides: TGTGCCAGCAGCCCCGGAACCTACAATGAGCAGTTCTTC. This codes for CASSPGTYNEQFF.

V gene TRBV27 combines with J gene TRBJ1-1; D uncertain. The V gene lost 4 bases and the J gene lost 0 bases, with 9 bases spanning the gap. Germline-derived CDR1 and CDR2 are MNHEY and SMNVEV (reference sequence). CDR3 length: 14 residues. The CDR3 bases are TGTGCCAGCAGTTCAACGGCTTTGAACACTGAAGCTTTCTTT. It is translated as CASSSTALNTEAFF.

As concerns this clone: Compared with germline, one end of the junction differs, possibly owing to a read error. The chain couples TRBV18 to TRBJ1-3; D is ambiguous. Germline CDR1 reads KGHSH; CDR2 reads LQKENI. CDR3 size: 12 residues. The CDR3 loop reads CASSPQGNTIYF. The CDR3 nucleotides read TGTGCCAGCTCCCCACAGGGAAACACCATATATTTT.

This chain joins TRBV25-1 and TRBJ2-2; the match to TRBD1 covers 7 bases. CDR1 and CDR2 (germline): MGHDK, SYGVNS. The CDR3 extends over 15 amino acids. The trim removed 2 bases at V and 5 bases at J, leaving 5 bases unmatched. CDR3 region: CASSEGTESTGELFF. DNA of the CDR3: TGTGCCAGCAGTGAAGGGACAGAGAGTACCGGGGAGCTGTTTTTT.

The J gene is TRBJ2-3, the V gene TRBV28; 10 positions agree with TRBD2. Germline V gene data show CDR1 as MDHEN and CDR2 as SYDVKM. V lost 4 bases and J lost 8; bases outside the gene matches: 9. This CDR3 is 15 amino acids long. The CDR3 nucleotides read TGTGCCAGCAGTTCCCTTGATCCTAGCGGGAGTACGCAGTATTTT. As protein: CASSSLDPSGSTQYF.

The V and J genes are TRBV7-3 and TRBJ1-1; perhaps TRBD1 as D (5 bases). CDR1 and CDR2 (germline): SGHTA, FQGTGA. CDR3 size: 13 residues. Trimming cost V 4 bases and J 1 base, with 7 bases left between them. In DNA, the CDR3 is TGTGCCAGCAGCTCTACAGGGAACACTGAAGCTTTCTTT. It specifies CASSSTGNTEAFF.

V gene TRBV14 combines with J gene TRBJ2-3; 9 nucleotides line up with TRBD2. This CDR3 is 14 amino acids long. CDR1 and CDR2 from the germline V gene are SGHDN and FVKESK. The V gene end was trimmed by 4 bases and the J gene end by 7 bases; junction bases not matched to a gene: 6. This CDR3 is CASSPRLAVNTQYF. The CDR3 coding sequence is TGTGCCAGCAGCCCAAGACTAGCGGTGAATACGCAGTATTTT. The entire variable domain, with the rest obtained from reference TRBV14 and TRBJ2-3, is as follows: EAGVTQFPSHSVIEKGQTVTLRCDPISGHDNLYWYRRVMGKEIKFLLHFVKESKQDESGMPNNRFLAERTGGTYSTLKVQPAELEDSGVYFCASSPRLAVNTQYFGPGTRLTVL.

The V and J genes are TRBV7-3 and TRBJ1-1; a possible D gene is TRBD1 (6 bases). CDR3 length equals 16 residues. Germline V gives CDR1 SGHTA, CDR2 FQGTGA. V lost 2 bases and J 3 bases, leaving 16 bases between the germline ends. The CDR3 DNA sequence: TGTGCCAGCAGCTTAGGTACAGGGAAACCGGACACTGAAGCTTTCTTT. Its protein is CASSLGTGKPDTEAFF.

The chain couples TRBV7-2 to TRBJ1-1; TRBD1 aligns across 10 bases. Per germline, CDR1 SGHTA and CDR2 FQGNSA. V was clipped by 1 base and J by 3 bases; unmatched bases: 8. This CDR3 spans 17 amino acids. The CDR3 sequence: CASSLVTGGAGYTEAFF. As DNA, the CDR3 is TGTGCCAGCAGCTTAGTGACAGGGGGCGCCGGGTACACTGAAGCTTTCTTT.

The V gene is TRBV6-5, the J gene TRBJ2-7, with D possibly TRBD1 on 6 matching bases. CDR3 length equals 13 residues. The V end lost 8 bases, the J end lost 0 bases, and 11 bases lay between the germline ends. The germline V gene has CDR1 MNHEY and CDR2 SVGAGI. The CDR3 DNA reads TGTGCCAGCCACGGACAGAACTCCTACGAGCAGTACTTC. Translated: CASHGQNSYEQYF.

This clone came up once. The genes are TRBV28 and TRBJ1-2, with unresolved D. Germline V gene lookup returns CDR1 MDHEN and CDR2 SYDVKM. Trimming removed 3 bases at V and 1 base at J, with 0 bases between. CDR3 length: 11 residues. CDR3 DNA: TGTGCCAGCAGTTTTAACTATGGCTACACCTTC. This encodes CASSFNYGYTF.

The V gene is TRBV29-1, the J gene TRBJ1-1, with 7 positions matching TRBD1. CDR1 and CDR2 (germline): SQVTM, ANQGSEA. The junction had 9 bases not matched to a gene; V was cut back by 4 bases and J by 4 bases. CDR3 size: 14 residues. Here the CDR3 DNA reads TGCAGCGTTGGACAGGGCCGAGGTGGCACTGAAGCTTTCTTT. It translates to CSVGQGRGGTEAFF.

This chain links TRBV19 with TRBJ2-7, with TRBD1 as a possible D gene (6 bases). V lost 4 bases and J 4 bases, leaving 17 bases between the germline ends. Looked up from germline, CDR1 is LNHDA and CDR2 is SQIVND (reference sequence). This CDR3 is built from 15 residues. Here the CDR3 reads CASSTQGLLGYEQYF. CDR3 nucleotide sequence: TGTGCCAGTAGTACACAGGGTTTATTAGGATACGAGCAGTACTTC.

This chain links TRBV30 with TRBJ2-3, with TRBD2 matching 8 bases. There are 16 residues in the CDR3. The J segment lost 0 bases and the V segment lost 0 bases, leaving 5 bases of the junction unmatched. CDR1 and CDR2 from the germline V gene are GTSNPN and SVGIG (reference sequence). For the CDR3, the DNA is TGTGCCTGGAGTGTACGGGAGGGTGGAAGCACAGATACGCAGTATTTT. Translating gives CAWSVREGGSTDTQYF.

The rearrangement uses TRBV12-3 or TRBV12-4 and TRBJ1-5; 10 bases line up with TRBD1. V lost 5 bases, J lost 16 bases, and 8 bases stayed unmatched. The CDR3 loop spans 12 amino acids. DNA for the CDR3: TGTGCCAGCAGTAACCGACAGGGGGCAGGTCATTTT. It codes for CASSNRQGAGHF.

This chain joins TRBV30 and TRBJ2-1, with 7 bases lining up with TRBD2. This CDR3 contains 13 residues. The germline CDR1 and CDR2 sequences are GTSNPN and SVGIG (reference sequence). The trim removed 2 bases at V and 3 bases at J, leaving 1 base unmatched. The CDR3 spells CAWSRGDYNEQFF. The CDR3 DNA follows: TGTGCCTGGAGTCGGGGGGACTACAATGAGCAGTTCTTC.

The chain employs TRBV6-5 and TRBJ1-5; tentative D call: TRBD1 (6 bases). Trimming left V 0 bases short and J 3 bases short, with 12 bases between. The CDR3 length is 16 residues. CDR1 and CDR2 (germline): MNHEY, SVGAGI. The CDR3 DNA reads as TGTGCCAGCAGTTACTCGGCGACAGGTCTCAATCAGCCCCAGCATTTT. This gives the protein CASSYSATGLNQPQHF.